A single sample is the source of the 16 T cell receptor beta chains below, sequenced in a study of blood T cell repertoires in COVID-19. Assay used: immunoSEQ multiplex PCR; TCRdb lists only in-frame clones, some missing. The table has about 480,000 clones, roughly 87% seen once. The sample consisted of peripheral blood. The receptor source for this set is a man aged 18 to 30 with COVID-19, enrolled during active disease.

This clone was seen only once. The chain is built from TRBV9 and TRBJ2-1; D is undetermined. The CDR3 loop spans 14 amino acids. The germline V gene has CDR1 SGDLS and CDR2 YYNGEE. The V gene lost 0 bases and the J gene lost 1 base, with 5 bases spanning the gap. The CDR3 loop is CASSVVESYNEQFF. CDR3 in DNA: TGTGCCAGCAGCGTAGTAGAATCCTACAATGAGCAGTTCTTC.

The chain combines TRBV6-5 with TRBJ2-5; possibly TRBD2 for D (5 bases). This CDR3 region has 14 residues. V was cut by 2 bases and J by 5 bases, with 12 bases left in between. The germline CDR1 and CDR2 sequences are MNHEY and SVGAGI. CDR3 sequence reads: CASSYTRGRETQYF. The CDR3 DNA reads as TGTGCCAGCAGTTACACCCGGGGTAGGGAGACCCAGTACTTC.

The chain has TRBV11-3 and TRBJ2-1, with D perhaps matching TRBD2 (5 bases). The V gene's germline CDR1 is SGHNT and CDR2 YENEEA. The CDR3 length is 14 residues. The ends were cut back, 3 bases at V and 8 bases at J, with 14 bases in the middle. Here the CDR3 reads CASSFGLNGDEQFF. The CDR3 DNA reads as TGTGCCAGCAGCTTTGGCCTTAACGGGGATGAGCAGTTCTTC.

The V and J genes are TRBV2 and TRBJ1-2; possible D gene TRBD1, 5 bases. Germline lookup yields CDR1 SNHLY and CDR2 FYNNEI. This CDR3 is built from 14 residues. Trimming took 4 bases from V and 0 from J, leaving 9 bases between them. The CDR3 loop reads CASSGYRTNYGYTF. In DNA, the CDR3 is TGTGCCAGCAGTGGGTACAGGACTAACTATGGCTACACCTTC.

The gene calls are TRBV4-1 and TRBJ2-3; TRBD1 matches at 12 bases. Germline V gene data show CDR1 as MGHRA and CDR2 as YSYEKL. The CDR3 spans 15 residues. With 4 bases clipped from V and 7 bases from J, the junction kept 6 bases outside the gene matches. The CDR3 DNA follows: TGCGCCAGCAGCCCCCGGGACAGGGGGCAAAATACGCAGTATTTT. Amino acid sequence: CASSPRDRGQNTQYF.

The CDR3, as DNA: TGTGCCAGCAGCCCGAAGACTAGCGGGGGGCCTTTGTCCTCGCAGTATTTT. Translated: CASSPKTSGGPLSSQYF. The chain combines TRBV13 with TRBJ2-3, with TRBD2 identical over 13 bases. The germline CDR1 and CDR2 sequences are PRHDT and FYEKMQ (reference sequence). The CDR3 sequence is 17 residues long. The junction had 15 bases not matched to a gene; V was cut back by 5 bases and J by 10 bases. The full variable domain, with the rest looked up from reference TRBV13 and TRBJ2-3, is AAGVIQSPRHLIKEKRETATLKCYPIPRHDTVYWYQQGPGQDPQFLISFYEKMQSDKGSIPDRFSAQQFSDYHSELNMSSLELGDSALYFCASSPKTSGGPLSSQYFGPGTRLTVL.

The chain uses TRBV24-1 and TRBJ2-3; 7 bases match TRBD1. This CDR3 is built from 15 residues. After removal of 4 bases from V and 2 bases from J, the junction contained 5 bases not matched to a gene. Germline V gene lookup returns CDR1 KGHDR and CDR2 SFDVKD. The CDR3 reads CATSDPGQPTDTQYF. Here the CDR3 DNA reads TGTGCCACCAGTGACCCGGGACAGCCCACAGATACGCAGTATTTT.

CDR3 amino acids: CASSPITGELFF. The CDR3 DNA sequence: TGTGCCAGCTCACCAATAACCGGGGAGCTGTTTTTT. The chain links TRBV18 to TRBJ2-2; D not resolved. The CDR3 runs 12 residues. The germline CDR1 and CDR2 sequences are KGHSH and LQKENI. V was trimmed by 2 bases and J by 5 bases, leaving 3 bases between them. The entire variable domain, with the rest obtained from reference TRBV18 and TRBJ2-2, is as follows: NAGVMQNPRHLVRRRGQEARLRCSPMKGHSHVYWYRQLPEEGLKFMVYLQKENIIDESGMPKERFSAEFPKEGPSILRIQQVVRGDSAAYFCASSPITGELFFGEGSRLTVL.

V usage is TRBV18 and J usage is TRBJ2-7, with TRBD2 matching 8 bases. CDR3 size: 14 residues. Germline CDR1 is KGHSH and CDR2 is LQKENI. The V gene end was trimmed by 1 base and the J gene end by 6 bases; junction bases not matched to a gene: 5. CDR3 coding DNA: TGTGCCAGCTCACCACGGCGGGAGGCCGTCGAGCAGTACTTC. This translates into CASSPRREAVEQYF.

This clone appeared once. V and J are TRBV2 and TRBJ2-3, with 7 bases lining up with TRBD2. After removal of 3 bases from V and 6 bases from J, the junction contained 9 bases not matched to a gene. The CDR3 has 15 residues. Germline-derived CDR1 and CDR2 are SNHLY and FYNNEI. The CDR3 loop reads CASSDGSGPSDTQYF. The DNA for the CDR3 is TGTGCCAGCAGTGATGGTAGCGGGCCATCGGATACGCAGTATTTT.

The genes are TRBV15 and TRBJ2-3; TRBD2 might be the D (6 bases). This CDR3 has 15 amino acids. CDR1 LNHNV and CDR2 YYDKDF come from the germline V gene (reference sequence). V lost 3 bases and J 2 bases, leaving 12 bases between the germline ends. Here the CDR3 reads CATSRVGLPTDTQYF. CDR3 nucleotide sequence: TGTGCCACCAGCAGGGTCGGACTACCCACAGATACGCAGTATTTT. Full variable domain (missing parts from reference TRBV15 and TRBJ2-3): DAMVIQNPRYQVTQFGKPVTLSCSQTLNHNVMYWYQQKSSQAPKLLFHYYDKDFNNEADTPDNFQSRRPNTSFCFLDIRSPGLGDTAMYLCATSRVGLPTDTQYFGPGTRLTVL.

The V gene is TRBV5-8, the J gene TRBJ1-5, with a tentative D call TRBD1 (5 bases). The CDR3 runs 13 residues. CDR1 is SGHTS, CDR2 YDEGEE, per germline. V lost 5 bases, J lost 0 bases, and 6 bases lay in between. The CDR3 is CASRGGSNQPQHF. The CDR3 DNA reads as TGTGCCAGCAGGGGGGGTAGCAATCAGCCCCAGCATTTT.

This clone was counted once. The J gene is TRBJ2-7, the V gene TRBV5-1; 13 nucleotides line up with TRBD2. The CDR3 contains 16 residues. V dropped 2 bases and J dropped 3; count of bases not matched to a gene: 5. Germline V lookup: CDR1 SGHRS, CDR2 YFSETQ. CDR3 region: CASSLGLAGDRYEQYF. CDR3 bases: TGCGCCAGCAGCTTAGGACTAGCGGGGGATCGCTACGAGCAGTACTTC.

V gene TRBV3-1 (or the pseudogene TRBV3-2) combines with J gene TRBJ2-3, with 7 bases aligning to TRBD2. There are 16 residues in the CDR3. The germline V gene encodes CDR1 LGHDT and CDR2 YNNKEL (reference sequence). V was clipped by 7 bases and J by 2 bases; unmatched bases: 12. CDR3: CASTPRGGLHTDTQYF. Here the CDR3 DNA reads TGTGCCAGCACCCCACGCGGGGGACTTCACACAGATACGCAGTATTTT.

This chain joins TRBV6-4 and TRBJ2-1; 10 bases are shared with TRBD2. The germline gives CDR1 MRHNA, CDR2 SNTAGT. V lost 5 bases, J lost 6 bases, and 7 bases stayed unmatched. The CDR3 is 15 amino acids. Written as DNA, the CDR3 is TGTGCCAGCAGTCAGGGGCTAGCGGGGGCCAATGAGCAGTTCTTC. Protein product: CASSQGLAGANEQFF.

The chain recombines TRBV27 with TRBJ2-7, with TRBD1 matching 7 bases. CDR3 length: 16 amino acids. CDR1 is MNHEY, CDR2 SMNVEV, per germline (reference sequence). J gave up 2 bases and V 5 bases, and 12 bases lay outside the gene matches. The CDR3: CASSPLPTGTPYEQYF. CDR3 DNA: TGTGCCAGCAGTCCACTCCCGACAGGGACCCCCTACGAGCAGTACTTC.